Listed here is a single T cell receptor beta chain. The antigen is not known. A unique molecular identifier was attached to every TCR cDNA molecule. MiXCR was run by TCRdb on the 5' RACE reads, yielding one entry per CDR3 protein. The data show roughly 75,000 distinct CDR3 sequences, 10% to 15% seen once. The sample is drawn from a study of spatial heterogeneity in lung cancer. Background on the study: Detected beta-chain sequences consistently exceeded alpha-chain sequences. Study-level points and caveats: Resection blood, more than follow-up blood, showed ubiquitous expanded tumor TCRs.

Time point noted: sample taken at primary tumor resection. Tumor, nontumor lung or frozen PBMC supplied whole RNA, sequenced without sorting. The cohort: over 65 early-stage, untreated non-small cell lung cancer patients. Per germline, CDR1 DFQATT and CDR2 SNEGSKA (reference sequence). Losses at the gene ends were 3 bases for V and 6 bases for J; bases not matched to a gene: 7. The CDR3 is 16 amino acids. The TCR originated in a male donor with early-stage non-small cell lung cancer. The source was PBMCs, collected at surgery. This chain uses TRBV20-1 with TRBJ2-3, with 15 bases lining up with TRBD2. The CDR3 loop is CSASGLAGGREDTQYF. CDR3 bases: TGCAGTGCTAGCGGACTAGCGGGAGGGCGGGAGGATACGCAGTATTTT.